The rows below give T cell receptor beta chains drawn from one sample of a study of T-cell memory formation after mild COVID-19. One entry per CDR3 protein results from TCRdb running MiXCR on the 5' RACE reads. The sample holds over 95,000 distinct CDR3 sequences, roughly 20% seen once. The sequenced material came from PBMCs or a T cell subset sorted from them (not recorded which). The receptors come from a man aged 18 to 35 who had mild COVID-19 (a few samples of this study predate the infection). Cell type and time point are not known. Each CDR3 is given with its conserved first and last residue. A D gene is named only where the DNA matches it firmly. The size of a clone is reported for some rows only, either as once, few or many, or as a class for expanded clones.

v_gene: TRBV7-2; d_gene: .; j_gene: TRBJ2-3; abundance: .; CDR3nt: TGTGCCAGCAGCTTACCGCAGGGGACAGATACGCAGTATTTT; CDR3aa: CASSLPQGTDTQYF
v_gene: TRBV12-3/TRBV12-4; d_gene: .; j_gene: TRBJ2-7; abundance: .; CDR3nt: TGTGCCAGCAGTTGGTTGGGGTCCGACGAGCAGTACTTC; CDR3aa: CASSWLGSDEQYF
v_gene: TRBV4-1; d_gene: .; j_gene: TRBJ2-3; abundance: few; CDR3nt: TGCGCCAGCAGCCGCATGGGACGGAGCACAGATACGCAGTATTTT; CDR3aa: CASSRMGRSTDTQYF
v_gene: TRBV4-3; d_gene: .; j_gene: TRBJ1-6; abundance: .; CDR3nt: TGCGCCAGCAGCCAGTGGCGGACGGTGAATTCACCCCTCCACTTT; CDR3aa: CASSQWRTVNSPLHF
v_gene: TRBV6-5; d_gene: TRBD1; j_gene: TRBJ1-2; abundance: .; CDR3nt: TGTGCCAGCAGTTACCAGGGACAGGGGGCAATCTATGGCTACACCTTC; CDR3aa: CASSYQGQGAIYGYTF
v_gene: TRBV12-3/TRBV12-4; d_gene: .; j_gene: TRBJ2-5; abundance: few; CDR3nt: TGTGCCAGCGCCCAGGGAGGGACCCAGTACTTC; CDR3aa: CASAQGGTQYF
v_gene: TRBV7-3; d_gene: TRBD2; j_gene: TRBJ2-3; abundance: few; CDR3nt: TGTGCCAGCAGCTTAACGGCTAGCGGGGGGGCAACAGATACGCAGTATTTT; CDR3aa: CASSLTASGGATDTQYF
v_gene: TRBV7-9; d_gene: .; j_gene: TRBJ2-1; abundance: .; CDR3nt: TGTGCCAGCAGCTTAAGCCTAAGCTCCTACAATGAGCAGTTCTTC; CDR3aa: CASSLSLSSYNEQFF
v_gene: TRBV7-9; d_gene: .; j_gene: TRBJ1-2; abundance: .; CDR3nt: TGTGCCAGCAGCTTTGGAAGCTATGGCTACACCTTC; CDR3aa: CASSFGSYGYTF
v_gene: TRBV19; d_gene: TRBD2; j_gene: TRBJ2-1; abundance: .; CDR3nt: TGTGCCAGTAGTATATCATGGACTAGCGGGGCCTACAATGAGCAGTTCTTC; CDR3aa: CASSISWTSGAYNEQFF
v_gene: TRBV5-5; d_gene: TRBD1; j_gene: TRBJ2-7; abundance: .; CDR3nt: TGTGCCAGCAGCTTGAGACAGGGGTCCCACGAGCAGTACTTC; CDR3aa: CASSLRQGSHEQYF
v_gene: TRBV7-3; d_gene: TRBD2; j_gene: TRBJ2-3; abundance: few; CDR3nt: TGTGCCAGCAGCTCTCTAGCGGGGACAGATACGCAGTATTTT; CDR3aa: CASSSLAGTDTQYF
v_gene: TRBV4-3; d_gene: TRBD2; j_gene: TRBJ2-2; abundance: few; CDR3nt: TGCGCCAGCAGCCAAGCAAGCGGGGCCGCCGGGGAGCTGTTTTTT; CDR3aa: CASSQASGAAGELFF
v_gene: TRBV4-3; d_gene: .; j_gene: TRBJ1-1; abundance: .; CDR3nt: TGCGCCAGCAGCCAGGCAATGGAGGAGAGTGAAGCTTTCTTT; CDR3aa: CASSQAMEESEAFF
v_gene: TRBV7-6; d_gene: .; j_gene: TRBJ1-1; abundance: few; CDR3nt: TGTGCCAGCAGCCAAATAATGGGGGGCCCCCGAAACACTGAAGCTTTCTTT; CDR3aa: CASSQIMGGPRNTEAFF
v_gene: TRBV27; d_gene: TRBD1; j_gene: TRBJ1-4; abundance: few; CDR3nt: TGTGCCAGCAGCCCCCTCTTGGGACAGCCTAATGAAAAACTGTTTTTT; CDR3aa: CASSPLLGQPNEKLFF
v_gene: TRBV4-3; d_gene: .; j_gene: TRBJ2-2; abundance: .; CDR3nt: TGCGCCAGCAGCCAAGGGGTTGCCGGGGAGCTGTTTTTT; CDR3aa: CASSQGVAGELFF
v_gene: TRBV27; d_gene: .; j_gene: TRBJ2-7; abundance: few; CDR3nt: TGTGCCAGCAGTTCTTACCCCGGCTACGAGCAGTACTTC; CDR3aa: CASSSYPGYEQYF
v_gene: TRBV5-1; d_gene: TRBD2; j_gene: TRBJ2-3; abundance: .; CDR3nt: TGCGCCAGCAGCCCTCCCCGGAGCGGGGCCAACACAGATACGCAGTATTTT; CDR3aa: CASSPPRSGANTDTQYF
v_gene: TRBV10-3; d_gene: .; j_gene: TRBJ2-1; abundance: .; CDR3nt: TGTGCCATCGGTAATGAGCAGTTCTTC; CDR3aa: CAIGNEQFF
v_gene: TRBV29-1; d_gene: TRBD1; j_gene: TRBJ2-2; abundance: .; CDR3nt: TGCAGCGTTCGGGACAGCCTCACCGGGGAGCTGTTTTTT; CDR3aa: CSVRDSLTGELFF
v_gene: TRBV7-6; d_gene: TRBD1; j_gene: TRBJ1-2; abundance: .; CDR3nt: TGTGCCAGCAGCTTAGGGACAGGGCTTTACTATGGCTACACCTTC; CDR3aa: CASSLGTGLYYGYTF
v_gene: TRBV2; d_gene: .; j_gene: TRBJ1-5; abundance: .; CDR3nt: TGTGCCAGCAGTGTCGGGGGTGGGGGCAATCAGCCCCAGCATTTT; CDR3aa: CASSVGGGGNQPQHF
v_gene: TRBV7-6; d_gene: .; j_gene: TRBJ2-1; abundance: .; CDR3nt: TGTGCCAGCAGCTATTTAACGAATGAGCAGTTCTTC; CDR3aa: CASSYLTNEQFF
v_gene: TRBV12-3/TRBV12-4; d_gene: .; j_gene: TRBJ2-1; abundance: many; CDR3nt: TGTGCCAGCAGTACGTTTGTGATGAACAATGAGCAGTTCTTC; CDR3aa: CASSTFVMNNEQFF
v_gene: TRBV4-1; d_gene: .; j_gene: TRBJ1-5; abundance: few; CDR3nt: TGCGCCAGCAGCCAAGAGGGCGCAGGGCAGCCCCAGCATTTT; CDR3aa: CASSQEGAGQPQHF
v_gene: TRBV7-8; d_gene: .; j_gene: TRBJ2-3; abundance: few; CDR3nt: TGTGCCAGCACCCTCCTCGGCTCCGCAGATACGCAGTATTTT; CDR3aa: CASTLLGSADTQYF
v_gene: TRBV5-1; d_gene: .; j_gene: TRBJ2-7; abundance: .; CDR3nt: TGCGCCAGCAGCTTCCTGGGGAGTTGGGAGCAGTACTTC; CDR3aa: CASSFLGSWEQYF
v_gene: TRBV9; d_gene: .; j_gene: TRBJ2-4; abundance: .; CDR3nt: TGTGCCAGCAGCGTAGCCGGAGGCTACATTCAGTACTTC; CDR3aa: CASSVAGGYIQYF
v_gene: TRBV5-1; d_gene: .; j_gene: TRBJ2-7; abundance: few; CDR3nt: TGCGCCAGCAGCTTGGTTGGGCCAGGCTACGAGCAGTACTTC; CDR3aa: CASSLVGPGYEQYF
v_gene: TRBV27; d_gene: .; j_gene: TRBJ1-2; abundance: .; CDR3nt: TGTGCCAGCAGATCCCTCGCGGGCCACTATGGCTACACCTTC; CDR3aa: CASRSLAGHYGYTF
v_gene: TRBV19; d_gene: TRBD2; j_gene: TRBJ2-6; abundance: few; CDR3nt: TGTGCCAGTAGTATAGGAGGGACTAGCGGGAGATACAGCTCTGGGGCCAACGTCCTGACTTTC; CDR3aa: CASSIGGTSGRYSSGANVLTF
v_gene: TRBV4-1; d_gene: TRBD1; j_gene: TRBJ2-7; abundance: many; CDR3nt: TGCGCCAGCAGCCAAGGGGGGACAGTCTACGAGCAGTACTTC; CDR3aa: CASSQGGTVYEQYF
v_gene: TRBV6-5; d_gene: .; j_gene: TRBJ1-2; abundance: few; CDR3nt: TGTGCCAGCAGTGATAGGGATGGCTACACCTTC; CDR3aa: CASSDRDGYTF
v_gene: TRBV20-1; d_gene: .; j_gene: TRBJ2-1; abundance: once; CDR3nt: TGCAGTGCTAGCCCCAGCAGGGTCCTGAAAAATGAGCAGTTCTTC; CDR3aa: CSASPSRVLKNEQFF
v_gene: TRBV11-3; d_gene: .; j_gene: TRBJ2-1; abundance: many; CDR3nt: TGTGCCAGCAGCGTTGGACAGTCGAGCTCCTACAATGAGCAGTTCTTC; CDR3aa: CASSVGQSSSYNEQFF
v_gene: TRBV7-2; d_gene: .; j_gene: TRBJ1-3; abundance: .; CDR3nt: TGTGCCAGAAGCTTAGGGCCGGAATCTGGAAACACCATATATTTT; CDR3aa: CARSLGPESGNTIYF
v_gene: TRBV7-9; d_gene: TRBD1; j_gene: TRBJ2-2; abundance: .; CDR3nt: TGTGCCAGCAGCTCGAGACAGGGGTCCGGGGAGCTGTTTTTT; CDR3aa: CASSSRQGSGELFF
v_gene: TRBV13; d_gene: TRBD2; j_gene: TRBJ2-5; abundance: .; CDR3nt: TGTGCCAGCAGCTTAGGCCTAGCGGGGGGGCTCGAGACCCAGTACTTC; CDR3aa: CASSLGLAGGLETQYF
v_gene: TRBV4-1; d_gene: TRBD2; j_gene: TRBJ2-5; abundance: .; CDR3nt: TGCGCCAGCGGCCGACTAGCGGGGAAAGAAGAGACCCAGTACTTC; CDR3aa: CASGRLAGKEETQYF
v_gene: TRBV4-2; d_gene: TRBD1; j_gene: TRBJ2-1; abundance: medium-sized; CDR3nt: TGTGCCAGCAGCCAAGATGTAGGGACAGGGGGGCATGAGCAGTTCTTC; CDR3aa: CASSQDVGTGGHEQFF
v_gene: TRBV4-1; d_gene: .; j_gene: TRBJ1-5; abundance: .; CDR3nt: TGCGCCAGCAGCCAAGGACGGTATGGCAATCAGCCCCAGCATTTT; CDR3aa: CASSQGRYGNQPQHF
v_gene: TRBV29-1; d_gene: .; j_gene: TRBJ2-1; abundance: few; CDR3nt: TGCAGCGTGGGAGGGGGAGCTTTCTCCTACAATGAGCAGTTCTTC; CDR3aa: CSVGGGAFSYNEQFF
v_gene: TRBV20-1; d_gene: TRBD1; j_gene: TRBJ2-7; abundance: .; CDR3nt: TGCAGTGCTAGAGACCCAGGGGACCTGGGACAGGGTCTCTCCGAGCAGTACTTC; CDR3aa: CSARDPGDLGQGLSEQYF
v_gene: TRBV12-3/TRBV12-4; d_gene: .; j_gene: TRBJ2-2; abundance: .; CDR3nt: TGTGCCAGCGAGGCGGGGAACCCGTCAGGGGAGCTGTTTTTT; CDR3aa: CASEAGNPSGELFF
v_gene: TRBV20-1; d_gene: .; j_gene: TRBJ2-1; abundance: few; CDR3nt: TGCAGTGCTTGTAGTGGCTATCAAAACTCCTACAATGAGCAGTTCTTC; CDR3aa: CSACSGYQNSYNEQFF
v_gene: TRBV7-6; d_gene: .; j_gene: TRBJ1-2; abundance: .; CDR3nt: TGTGCCAGCAGCTCGAATTCAAGACAGGCTAACGGGTTATACGGCTACACCTTC; CDR3aa: CASSSNSRQANGLYGYTF
v_gene: TRBV12-3/TRBV12-4; d_gene: .; j_gene: TRBJ2-6; abundance: few; CDR3nt: TGTGCCGCCCGGGTTGTCTCTGGGGCCAACGTCCTGACTTTC; CDR3aa: CAARVVSGANVLTF
v_gene: TRBV28; d_gene: .; j_gene: TRBJ1-2; abundance: few; CDR3nt: TGTGCCACCGAAATGGCGCGGCTTGGCTACACCTTC; CDR3aa: CATEMARLGYTF
v_gene: TRBV9; d_gene: TRBD1; j_gene: TRBJ1-2; abundance: .; CDR3nt: TGTGCCAGCAGCGTGGGGACAGGGGGCGCTTATGGCTACACCTTC; CDR3aa: CASSVGTGGAYGYTF
v_gene: TRBV11-2; d_gene: TRBD2; j_gene: TRBJ2-3; abundance: few; CDR3nt: TGTGCCAGCAGCTTAGACCCAGCGGGGGGGTGGATCACAGATACGCAGTATTTT; CDR3aa: CASSLDPAGGWITDTQYF
v_gene: TRBV29-1; d_gene: TRBD2; j_gene: TRBJ2-5; abundance: few; CDR3nt: TGCAGCGTTGAATGGGGTAGCGGGGGACAAGAGACCCAGTACTTC; CDR3aa: CSVEWGSGGQETQYF
v_gene: TRBV6-2/TRBV6-3; d_gene: .; j_gene: TRBJ2-5; abundance: once; CDR3nt: TGTGCCAGCAGCACCGGGACCGCCTTTGGAGAGACCCAGTACTTC; CDR3aa: CASSTGTAFGETQYF
v_gene: TRBV5-1; d_gene: .; j_gene: TRBJ1-6; abundance: many; CDR3nt: TGCGCCAGCAGCGAGAGTATCGAGGTCTCTAGTTCACCCCTCCACTTT; CDR3aa: CASSESIEVSSSPLHF
v_gene: TRBV6-1; d_gene: .; j_gene: TRBJ2-7; abundance: .; CDR3nt: TGTGCCAGCAGTGAACTAGGGACATCCCACGAGCAGTACTTC; CDR3aa: CASSELGTSHEQYF
v_gene: TRBV7-6; d_gene: .; j_gene: TRBJ2-3; abundance: few; CDR3nt: TGTGCCAGCAGCTTAGGAGGGGGGGAAACAGATACGCAGTATTTT; CDR3aa: CASSLGGGETDTQYF
v_gene: TRBV28; d_gene: .; j_gene: TRBJ2-1; abundance: .; CDR3nt: TGTGCCAGCAGTGTGGGCAGCCCCTACAATGAGCAGTTCTTC; CDR3aa: CASSVGSPYNEQFF